This TCR beta chain was documented in a study of CD8+CD57+ T cells in acquired aplastic anemia. Study-wide context: CD4+ cell libraries from healthy donors averaged about 10.8 million reads.

CDR3 and TCR beta VDJ profiling relied on a genomic DNA template. TCRdb fed the reads into MiXCR, producing one record per CDR3 protein. Of about 190,000 distinct CDR3 sequences detected, around 50% appear once; the ten largest clones hold around a sixth. This clonotype was observed many times. Its target is unknown. Study-level points and caveats: Both patients and controls carried the same twenty-nine CD8+ CDR3 sequences.

The CDR3 sequence is 13 residues long. The V and J ends lost 2 bases and 7 bases respectively, with 8 bases between them. The sequence derives from a human donor in good health, serving as a control. The J gene is TRBJ1-4, the V gene TRBV12-3 or TRBV12-4; a possible D gene is TRBD1 (6 bases). The sequenced sample consisted of sorted CD4+, CD8+, or CD8+CD57+ T cells (not recorded which) from PBMCs. Here the CDR3 reads CASSLSGVEKLFF. CDR3 DNA: TGTGCCAGCAGTTTATCAGGGGTTGAAAAACTGTTTTTT.